This entry describes one T cell receptor (beta chain). Its antigen is unknown. One end of the junction does not line up with germline, which may come from a read error. At the DNA level, this CDR3 is encoded by other sequences in the same sample as well. Genomic DNA was extracted from sorted cells with the QIAGEN DNeasy Blood and Tissue Kit for TCRbeta CDR3 sequencing. High-throughput TCRbeta CDR3 sequencing was carried out commercially through immunoSEQ, with PCR amplification with bias correction and internal controls included. The study's processing was this. Unique productive TCRbeta sequences were defined by CDR3 nucleotide sequence where primers matched, otherwise by CDR3 amino acid sequence with Vbeta and Jbeta genes. To correct sorting error, sequences shared between sorted populations at a frequency ratio of 2:1 or less were removed; the rest were assigned to the higher population. Donor-reactive sequences were defined as at least 5-fold expanded in CFSE-low cells versus unstimulated cells, with frequency of at least 0.01% in CFSE-low cells. Jensen-Shannon divergence calculated on the top 100 TCRbeta sequences ranked by frequency was used to measure repertoire divergence. When a sample had multiple sequencing runs, each run was corrected for sorting error separately and the runs were then pooled. This is the immuneACCESS table as TCRdb keeps it, with only in-frame sequences that have V and J called. A part of the clones is gone; compared with another copy, unresolved V genes explain less than half, and the rest is unexplained. The DNA was the basis for D and trimming; V, J and clone size are from that table. The sample table records 75,000 to 100,000 clones; more than 85% of these occur just once. Roughly 1.7% of the sample is in the top ten clones.

This sample was taken from a study of Tregs in tolerant kidney transplant recipients (dated by TCRdb to between 2018 and 2021). The study in broad terms: The study applied TCRbeta sequencing to find donor-specific regulatory T cells before combined kidney and bone marrow transplantation and then followed those same cells after transplant.

Based on the germline V gene, the CDR1 and CDR2 sequences are SGHVS and FQNEAQ. The CDR3 covers 15 residues, taking in both the cysteine and the phenylalanine. The entry retains the CDR3 DNA only, 45 bases that are in frame from base 1. The transplants used related donors along with nonmyeloablative bone marrow transplantation, and in the human trials mixed chimerism was transient. Unstimulated Tregs (CD4+CD25+CD127-), CD4+ non-Tregs (CD4+CD25-), CD4 and CD8 cells were FACS-sorted from thawed PBMCs. The patients were a few recipients of combined kidney and bone marrow transplants from the ITN036ST trial, and samples were available only from these trial subjects. Healthy control blood was processed to PBMCs with a Ficoll density gradient and then cryopreserved, whereas patient PBMCs were collected both before and after transplant. What the authors observed across the whole study: Donor-specific Treg expansion exceeded global Treg expansion in tolerant patients, suggesting antigen-driven rather than nonspecific expansion. Because the study included only a small number of patients, the results must be confirmed in larger populations and under other immunosuppression protocols. Because the PCR primers were changed over time for some patients, nucleotide-level comparison could not be performed across the samples from those patients. Biological reproducibility was not directly assessed, although technical replication error appeared to be minimal. Expanding Tregs with activated donor B cells appeared to identify the most biologically relevant and donor-specific TCRbeta repertoire.

The rearranged segments are TRBV7-8 and TRBJ2-3, with 7 bases in between that match TRBD1. This specimen was CD4+ T cells from blood (PBMCs), taken 12 months after the transplant. This clonotype was obtained from a human patient who received a combined kidney and bone marrow transplant. Following transplantation, part of the T cell population may be supplied by the graft donor rather than the patient. The CDR3 corresponds to CASSYRGVGTDTQYF. The bases are TGCGCCAGCAGCTACAGGGGTGTCGGGACAGATACGCAGTATTTT.